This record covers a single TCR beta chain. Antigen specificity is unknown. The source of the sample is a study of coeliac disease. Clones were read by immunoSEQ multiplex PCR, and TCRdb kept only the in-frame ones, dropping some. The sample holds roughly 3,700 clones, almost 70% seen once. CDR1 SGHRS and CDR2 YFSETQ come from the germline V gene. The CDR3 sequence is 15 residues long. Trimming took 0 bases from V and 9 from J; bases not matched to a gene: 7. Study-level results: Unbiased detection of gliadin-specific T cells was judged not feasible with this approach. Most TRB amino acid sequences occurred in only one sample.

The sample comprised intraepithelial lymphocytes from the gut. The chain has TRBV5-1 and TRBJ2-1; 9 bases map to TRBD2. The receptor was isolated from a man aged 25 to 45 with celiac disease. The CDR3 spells CASSLGGGARVEQFF. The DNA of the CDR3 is TGCGCCAGCAGCTTGGGCGGGGGGGCCCGGGTTGAGCAGTTCTTC.